This TCR beta chain is from a study of cytomegalovirus exposure and HLA in healthy donors. The PCR had 60 Vbeta and 13 Jbeta primers. Measured with immunoSEQ multiplex PCR; TCRdb has only the in-frame clones, and not every one. This repertoire shows 200,000 or so clones, roughly four fifths found once; its top ten account for 2.5% to 3.5%. Source material: PBMCs. The receptor's source is a woman in her thirties or forties in good health and CMV-seronegative.

CDR3 sequence: CASSLTAKETQYF. In DNA, the CDR3 is TGTGCCAGCAGCTTGACAGCTAAAGAGACCCAGTACTTC. The chain carries TRBV7-6 and TRBJ2-5, with a possible D match to TRBD1 (5 bases). V dropped 3 bases and J dropped 3 bases, with 8 bases sitting between them. CDR3 length: 13 amino acids. Germline-derived CDR1 and CDR2 are SGHVS and FNYEAQ.